A selection of T cell receptor beta chains follows, all from one sample in a study of PD-1 blockade in classical Hodgkin lymphoma. TCRdb's copy holds only in-frame clones and misses some; the assay was immunoSEQ multiplex PCR. The data contain 6,000 to 6,500 clones, more than 70% of them seen just once; the ten biggest clones take up about 44%. Sequences were derived from peripheral blood mononuclear cells (PBMCs), sampled before the second cycle of nivolumab. The receptors were gathered from a human donor with classical Hodgkin lymphoma. Each CDR3 is given with its conserved first and last residue. A D gene is named only where the DNA matches it firmly. For some rows the clone size is stated as once, few or many, or as a class when expanded; others skip it.

v_call: TRBV11-2
j_call: TRBJ2-5
clone_size: -
d_call: TRBD2
cdr3_length: 19
cdr3_aa: CASSYPLGRREGQEETQYF
cdr3_nt: TGTGCCAGCAGCTACCCCCTTGGAAGGCGGGAGGGCCAAGAAGAGACCCAGTACTTC

v_call: TRBV10-3
j_call: TRBJ2-3
clone_size: -
d_call: -
cdr3_length: 14
cdr3_aa: CAISEGGGTDTQYF
cdr3_nt: TGTGCCATCAGTGAGGGCGGGGGCACAGATACGCAGTATTTT

v_call: TRBV9
j_call: TRBJ2-3
clone_size: -
d_call: -
cdr3_length: 13
cdr3_aa: CASSVPAGDTQYF
cdr3_nt: TGTGCCAGCAGCGTACCAGCGGGAGATACGCAGTATTTT

v_call: TRBV27
j_call: TRBJ2-1
clone_size: -
d_call: TRBD2
cdr3_length: 16
cdr3_aa: CASSFLLAGGYNEQFF
cdr3_nt: TGTGCCAGCAGTTTCCTCCTAGCGGGGGGTTACAATGAGCAGTTCTTC

v_call: TRBV27
j_call: TRBJ2-1
clone_size: -
d_call: TRBD2
cdr3_length: 16
cdr3_aa: CASSLMASGSYNEQFF
cdr3_nt: TGTGCCAGCAGCCTCATGGCTAGCGGGAGTTACAATGAGCAGTTCTTC

v_call: TRBV6-6
j_call: TRBJ2-3
clone_size: -
d_call: TRBD1
cdr3_length: 16
cdr3_aa: CASSYSGTGRTDTQYF
cdr3_nt: TGTGCCAGCAGTTACTCCGGGACAGGGAGGACAGATACGCAGTATTTT

v_call: TRBV5-6
j_call: TRBJ1-2
clone_size: -
d_call: -
cdr3_length: 11
cdr3_aa: CASSLGERETF
cdr3_nt: TGTGCCAGCAGCCTAGGAGAGAGGGAAACCTTC

v_call: TRBV6-6
j_call: TRBJ1-4
clone_size: -
d_call: -
cdr3_length: 13
cdr3_aa: CASNRKFNEKLFF
cdr3_nt: TGTGCCAGCAATAGGAAGTTTAATGAAAAACTGTTTTTT

v_call: TRBV28
j_call: TRBJ1-5
clone_size: -
d_call: -
cdr3_length: 13
cdr3_aa: CASRVQVGQPQHF
cdr3_nt: TGTGCCAGCAGGGTACAGGTCGGCCAGCCCCAGCATTTT

v_call: TRBV2
j_call: TRBJ1-6
clone_size: few
d_call: -
cdr3_length: 11
cdr3_aa: CASSDNSPLHF
cdr3_nt: TGTGCCAGCAGTGATAATTCACCCCTCCACTTT

v_call: TRBV7-9
j_call: TRBJ1-1
clone_size: -
d_call: -
cdr3_length: 13
cdr3_aa: CASSLDQNTEAFF
cdr3_nt: TGTGCCAGCAGCCTCGACCAGAACACTGAAGCTTTCTTT

v_call: TRBV19
j_call: TRBJ2-3
clone_size: -
d_call: TRBD1
cdr3_length: 13
cdr3_aa: CASSRQGADTQYF
cdr3_nt: TGTGCCAGTAGCAGACAGGGGGCCGATACGCAGTATTTT

v_call: TRBV18
j_call: TRBJ1-2
clone_size: -
d_call: -
cdr3_length: 15
cdr3_aa: CASSPPNSPNYGYTF
cdr3_nt: TGTGCCAGCTCACCACCAAATTCTCCTAACTATGGCTACACCTTC

v_call: TRBV5-6
j_call: TRBJ1-6
clone_size: -
d_call: -
cdr3_length: 16
cdr3_aa: CASSLSERREGSPLHF
cdr3_nt: TGTGCCAGCAGCTTATCGGAAAGGAGGGAAGGATCACCCCTCCACTTT

v_call: TRBV23-1
j_call: TRBJ1-1
clone_size: once
d_call: -
cdr3_length: 13
cdr3_aa: CASRGQWNTEAFF
cdr3_nt: TGCGCCAGCCGCGGACAGTGGAACACTGAAGCTTTCTTT

v_call: TRBV5-4
j_call: TRBJ1-2
clone_size: -
d_call: -
cdr3_length: 15
cdr3_aa: CASSLARTGLYGYTF
cdr3_nt: TGTGCCAGCAGTTTAGCACGGACGGGACTTTATGGCTACACCTTC

v_call: TRBV7-3
j_call: TRBJ2-3
clone_size: few
d_call: -
cdr3_length: 14
cdr3_aa: CASSERWATDTQYF
cdr3_nt: TGTGCCAGCAGCGAACGGTGGGCGACAGATACGCAGTATTTT

v_call: TRBV27
j_call: TRBJ2-2
clone_size: -
d_call: -
cdr3_length: 13
cdr3_aa: CASSLRTGGELFF
cdr3_nt: TGTGCCAGCAGTTTACGGACCGGCGGGGAGCTGTTTTTT

v_call: TRBV29-1
j_call: TRBJ1-2
clone_size: -
d_call: TRBD1
cdr3_length: 12
cdr3_aa: CSVEGQADGYTF
cdr3_nt: TGCAGCGTGGAGGGACAGGCGGATGGCTACACCTTC

v_call: TRBV14
j_call: TRBJ1-2
clone_size: -
d_call: -
cdr3_length: 13
cdr3_aa: CASSSVRGDGYTF
cdr3_nt: TGTGCCAGCAGCTCCGTTCGCGGGGATGGCTACACCTTC

v_call: TRBV5-4
j_call: TRBJ1-6
clone_size: -
d_call: TRBD1
cdr3_length: 14
cdr3_aa: CASSPGQDNSPLHF
cdr3_nt: TGTGCCAGCAGCCCAGGACAGGATAATTCACCCCTCCACTTT

v_call: TRBV5-1
j_call: TRBJ2-3
clone_size: -
d_call: -
cdr3_length: 14
cdr3_aa: CASSLAYGGTTQYF
cdr3_nt: TGCGCCAGCAGCTTGGCCTATGGCGGCACCACGCAGTATTTT

v_call: TRBV4-1
j_call: TRBJ1-4
clone_size: -
d_call: -
cdr3_length: 13
cdr3_aa: CASSQGTNEKLFF
cdr3_nt: TGCGCCAGCAGCCAAGGTACAAATGAAAAACTGTTTTTT

v_call: TRBV2
j_call: TRBJ1-2
clone_size: -
d_call: -
cdr3_length: 14
cdr3_aa: CACTPGQPTYGYTF
cdr3_nt: TGTGCCTGCACCCCGGGCCAACCAACCTATGGCTACACCTTC

v_call: TRBV6-6
j_call: TRBJ2-3
clone_size: -
d_call: -
cdr3_length: 11
cdr3_aa: CASGVADTQYF
cdr3_nt: TGTGCCAGCGGGGTGGCAGATACGCAGTATTTT

v_call: TRBV19
j_call: TRBJ1-5
clone_size: -
d_call: -
cdr3_length: 16
cdr3_aa: CASSMRVVGSNQPQHF
cdr3_nt: TGTGCCAGTAGTATGAGAGTTGTCGGCAGCAATCAGCCCCAGCATTTT

v_call: TRBV4-1
j_call: TRBJ1-6
clone_size: -
d_call: TRBD1
cdr3_length: 21
cdr3_aa: CASSQPGQGVLKFSYNSPLHF
cdr3_nt: TGCGCCAGCAGCCAACCGGGACAGGGGGTGTTAAAGTTCTCCTATAATTCACCCCTCCACTTT

v_call: TRBV5-6
j_call: TRBJ2-1
clone_size: -
d_call: -
cdr3_length: 14
cdr3_aa: CASSSPGAPNKQFF
cdr3_nt: TGTGCCAGCAGCTCCCCCGGCGCACCTAATAAGCAGTTCTTC

v_call: TRBV15
j_call: TRBJ1-5
clone_size: -
d_call: -
cdr3_length: 12
cdr3_aa: CATSRVTGPQHF
cdr3_nt: TGTGCCACCAGCAGAGTGACAGGGCCCCAGCATTTT

v_call: TRBV27
j_call: TRBJ1-2
clone_size: -
d_call: -
cdr3_length: 15
cdr3_aa: CASSLLGDRNYGYTF
cdr3_nt: TGTGCCAGCAGTTTATTGGGTGACAGAAACTATGGCTACACCTTC

v_call: TRBV12-2
j_call: TRBJ1-5
clone_size: -
d_call: -
cdr3_length: 18
cdr3_aa: CASRLAHRLGHSNQPQHF
cdr3_nt: TGTGCAAGTCGCTTAGCCCACCGCTTGGGACATAGCAATCAGCCCCAGCATTTT

v_call: TRBV5-1
j_call: TRBJ1-4
clone_size: -
d_call: -
cdr3_length: 15
cdr3_aa: CASSLNRGGNEKLFF
cdr3_nt: TGCGCCAGCAGCTTAAATCGGGGAGGTAATGAAAAACTGTTTTTT

v_call: TRBV29-1
j_call: TRBJ2-6
clone_size: -
d_call: -
cdr3_length: 12
cdr3_aa: CSADSGANVLTF
cdr3_nt: TGCAGCGCTGACTCCGGGGCCAACGTCCTGACTTTC

v_call: TRBV15
j_call: TRBJ1-1
clone_size: once
d_call: -
cdr3_length: 15
cdr3_aa: CATSREKTVNTEAFF
cdr3_nt: TGTGCCACCAGCAGAGAGAAGACAGTGAACACTGAAGCTTTCTTT

v_call: TRBV18
j_call: TRBJ1-6
clone_size: -
d_call: -
cdr3_length: 15
cdr3_aa: CASSLVSGQGSPLHF
cdr3_nt: TGTGCCAGCTCACTAGTATCAGGGCAAGGTTCACCCCTCCACTTT

v_call: TRBV5-1
j_call: TRBJ1-3
clone_size: -
d_call: -
cdr3_length: 15
cdr3_aa: CASSRGHSSGNTIYF
cdr3_nt: TGCGCCAGCAGCCGGGGGCACTCCTCTGGAAACACCATATATTTT

v_call: TRBV25-1
j_call: TRBJ2-3
clone_size: -
d_call: TRBD1
cdr3_length: 14
cdr3_aa: CASSPDRVLTQQYF
cdr3_nt: TGTGCCAGCAGCCCGGACAGGGTCCTGACGCAGCAGTATTTT

v_call: TRBV7-9
j_call: TRBJ2-5
clone_size: -
d_call: -
cdr3_length: 12
cdr3_aa: CASSLRGETQYF
cdr3_nt: TGTGCCAGCAGCTTAAGGGGGGAGACCCAGTACTTC

v_call: TRBV13
j_call: TRBJ1-4
clone_size: -
d_call: -
cdr3_length: 13
cdr3_aa: CASSLFKIPELFF
cdr3_nt: TGTGCCAGCAGCTTATTTAAGATCCCGGAACTGTTTTTT

v_call: TRBV7-9
j_call: TRBJ1-1
clone_size: few
d_call: -
cdr3_length: 14
cdr3_aa: CASSSGRSNTEAFF
cdr3_nt: TGTGCCAGCAGCTCGGGACGGTCGAACACTGAAGCTTTCTTT

v_call: TRBV2
j_call: TRBJ2-2
clone_size: once
d_call: -
cdr3_length: 11
cdr3_aa: CASSGTGELFF
cdr3_nt: TGTGCCAGCAGTGGTACCGGGGAGCTGTTTTTT

v_call: TRBV4-1
j_call: TRBJ1-5
clone_size: few
d_call: TRBD1
cdr3_length: 16
cdr3_aa: CASSQDTGGAGQPQHF
cdr3_nt: TGCGCCAGCAGCCAGGACACAGGGGGCGCAGGGCAGCCCCAGCATTTT

v_call: TRBV5-6
j_call: TRBJ1-1
clone_size: -
d_call: -
cdr3_length: 16
cdr3_aa: CASSLVGGPGGTEAFF
cdr3_nt: TGTGCCAGCAGCTTGGTCGGGGGACCAGGTGGGACTGAAGCTTTCTTT

v_call: TRBV7-9
j_call: TRBJ1-2
clone_size: -
d_call: -
cdr3_length: 15
cdr3_aa: CASSLRGKPSYGYTF
cdr3_nt: TGTGCCAGCAGCTTAAGGGGGAAGCCCAGCTATGGCTACACCTTC

v_call: TRBV25-1
j_call: TRBJ1-4
clone_size: -
d_call: TRBD1
cdr3_length: 15
cdr3_aa: CASSSPTGRNEKLFF
cdr3_nt: TGTGCCAGCAGTTCCCCGACAGGGAGGAATGAAAAACTGTTTTTT

v_call: TRBV18
j_call: TRBJ1-5
clone_size: -
d_call: -
cdr3_length: 13
cdr3_aa: CASSPDRDQPQHF
cdr3_nt: TGTGCCAGCTCACCAGATAGGGACCAGCCCCAGCATTTT

v_call: TRBV7-9
j_call: TRBJ1-2
clone_size: few
d_call: TRBD1
cdr3_length: 16
cdr3_aa: CASSLPQGAANYGYTF
cdr3_nt: TGTGCCAGCAGCTTACCCCAGGGGGCGGCTAACTATGGCTACACCTTC

v_call: TRBV6-6
j_call: TRBJ2-3
clone_size: -
d_call: TRBD1
cdr3_length: 15
cdr3_aa: CASSYGQGKEDTQYF
cdr3_nt: TGTGCCAGCAGTTACGGACAGGGAAAAGAAGATACGCAGTATTTT

v_call: TRBV21-1
j_call: TRBJ1-5
clone_size: -
d_call: -
cdr3_length: 17
cdr3_aa: CASNTGTGEYYSQPQHF
cdr3_nt: TGTGCCAGCAACACCGGGACAGGGGAGTATTACAGTCAGCCCCAGCATTTT